This TCR beta chain was observed in a study of T cell responses to AZD1222 COVID-19 vaccine. Sequencing was performed with immunoSEQ multiplex PCR; in TCRdb, only in-frame clones are kept and a portion is missing. The table includes about 120,000 clones, roughly 91% detected once. Study-wide findings and caveats: Of spike-specific TCRs, nearly half reportedly target regions left unmutated in variants. There were vaccine-associated CD4 TCRs across spike, dominant at 160-218 and 743-854. Mostly white British, mostly female donors; authors suggested clonal diversity may be underestimated.

The V gene's germline CDR1 is MDHEN and CDR2 SYDVKM. There are 14 residues in the CDR3. Trimming shortened V by 3 bases and J by 5 bases, and 10 bases separated the two germline ends. Comment on this clone: Its antigen is currently unknown.

The chain joins TRBV28 to TRBJ1-4; tentatively, D is TRBD1 (6 bases). This specimen was peripheral blood, taken 28 days after the second AZD1222 dose. This TCR was recovered from an adult who received the AZD1222 COVID-19 vaccine. As DNA, the CDR3 is TGTGCCAGCAGTTTCCAGGGGACCAATGAAAAACTGTTTTTT. It yields the protein CASSFQGTNEKLFF.